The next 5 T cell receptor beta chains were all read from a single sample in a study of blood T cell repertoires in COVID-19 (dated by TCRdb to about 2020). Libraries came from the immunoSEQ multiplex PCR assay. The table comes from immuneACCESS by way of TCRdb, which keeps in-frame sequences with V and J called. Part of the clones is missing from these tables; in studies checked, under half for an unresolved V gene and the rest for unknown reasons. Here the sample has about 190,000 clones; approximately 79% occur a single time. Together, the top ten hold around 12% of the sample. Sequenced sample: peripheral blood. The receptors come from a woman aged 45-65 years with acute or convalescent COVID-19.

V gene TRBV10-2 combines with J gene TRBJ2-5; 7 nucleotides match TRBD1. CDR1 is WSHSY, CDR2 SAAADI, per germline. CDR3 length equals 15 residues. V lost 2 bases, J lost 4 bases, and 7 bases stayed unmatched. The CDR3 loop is CASSEGDRVGETQYF. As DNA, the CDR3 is TGCGCCAGCAGTGAGGGAGACAGGGTCGGAGAGACCCAGTACTTC.

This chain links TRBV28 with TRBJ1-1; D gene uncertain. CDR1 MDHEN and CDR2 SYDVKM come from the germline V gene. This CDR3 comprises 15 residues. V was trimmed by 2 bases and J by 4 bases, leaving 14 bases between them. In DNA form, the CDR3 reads TGTGCCAGCAGTTTAAGCCAAGGGAGGTTCACTGAAGCTTTCTTT. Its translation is CASSLSQGRFTEAFF.

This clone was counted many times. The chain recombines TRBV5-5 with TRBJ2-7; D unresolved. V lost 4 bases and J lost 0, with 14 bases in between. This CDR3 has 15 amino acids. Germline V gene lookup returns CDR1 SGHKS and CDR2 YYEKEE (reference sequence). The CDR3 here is CASSRLGETSYEQYF. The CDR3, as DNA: TGTGCCAGCAGCAGACTTGGCGAGACCTCCTACGAGCAGTACTTC.

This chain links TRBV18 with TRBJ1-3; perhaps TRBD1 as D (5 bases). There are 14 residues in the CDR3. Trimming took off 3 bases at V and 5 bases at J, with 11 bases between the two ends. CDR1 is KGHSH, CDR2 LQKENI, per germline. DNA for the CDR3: TGTGCCAGCTCACCGAGCGGGGGAAGAAACACCATATATTTT. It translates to CASSPSGGRNTIYF.

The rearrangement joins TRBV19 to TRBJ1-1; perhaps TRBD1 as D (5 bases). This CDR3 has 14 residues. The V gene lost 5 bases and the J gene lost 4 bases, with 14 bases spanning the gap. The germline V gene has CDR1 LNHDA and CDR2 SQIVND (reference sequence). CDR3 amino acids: CASSRPGGSTEAFF. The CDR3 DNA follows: TGTGCCAGTAGTCGACCTGGGGGGAGCACTGAAGCTTTCTTT.